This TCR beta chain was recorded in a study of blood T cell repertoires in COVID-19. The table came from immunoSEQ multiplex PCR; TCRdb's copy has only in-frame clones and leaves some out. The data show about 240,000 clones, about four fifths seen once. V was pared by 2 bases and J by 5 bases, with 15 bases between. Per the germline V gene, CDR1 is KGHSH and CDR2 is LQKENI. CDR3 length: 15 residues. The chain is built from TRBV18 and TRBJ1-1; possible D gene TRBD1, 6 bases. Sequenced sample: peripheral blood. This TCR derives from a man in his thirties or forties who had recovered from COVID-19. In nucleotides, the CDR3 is TGTGCCAGCTCACCAGGGCAGGGGTCTTTGACTGAAGCTTTCTTT. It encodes CASSPGQGSLTEAFF.